Below are 4 T cell receptor beta chains sequenced from a single sample in a study of T cell repertoires in cytomegalovirus infection. No cognate antigen is known for these TCRs. TCRdb itself ran the reads through MiXCR, one entry per CDR3 protein. The sample has some 920,000 distinct CDR3 sequences, 30% to 40% seen once. This material consisted of cultured CD8+ T cells from PBMCs, taken from culture after CMV antigen stimulation. The receptors here all came from a human donor in good health (CMV status not recorded). Some clones in this sample may be carry-over from other donors' samples.

For the CDR3, the DNA is TGTGCCAGCAGTTACTCGGAGGGGTTAGATGAGCAGTTCTTC. Protein product: CASSYSEGLDEQFF. This chain links TRBV6-5 with TRBJ2-1; the D gene is possibly TRBD2 (6 bases). From germline, CDR1 is MNHEY and CDR2 SVGAGI. The CDR3 is 14 amino acids. V gave up 0 bases and J gave up 8 bases, with 11 bases separating them.

This chain uses TRBV7-9 with TRBJ1-4; 8 nucleotides agree with TRBD1. The CDR3 extends over 16 amino acids. Germline trimming cut 2 bases from V and 8 bases from J; bases unmatched to any gene: 10. From germline, CDR1 is SEHNR and CDR2 FQNEAQ (reference sequence). CDR3 in DNA: TGTGCCAGCAGCTTATCCCAGGGGGCATATCGAGAAAAACTGTTTTTT. This encodes CASSLSQGAYREKLFF.

This clonotype was seen once. The V and J genes are TRBV6-6 and TRBJ1-3, with 10 bases lining up with TRBD1. There are 18 residues in the CDR3. Trimming removed 5 bases from V and 1 base from J; junction bases left unmatched: 11. Germline values: CDR1 MNHNY, CDR2 SVGAGI (reference sequence). Written as DNA, the CDR3 is TGTGCCAGCAGTCCGGGACAGGGGATAGTCGGTTCTGGAAACACCATATATTTT. This codes for CASSPGQGIVGSGNTIYF.

This clonotype was seen a few times. CDR3 amino acids: CATQLRGVNQPQHF. The DNA for the CDR3 is TGTGCCACCCAATTGAGAGGAGTCAATCAGCCCCAGCATTTT. The chain links TRBV28 to TRBJ1-5, with D unclear. The CDR3 is 14 residues long. The germline V gene has CDR1 MDHEN and CDR2 SYDVKM. V was shortened by 10 bases and J by 3 bases, with 16 bases between the two germline ends.